This T cell receptor beta chain was captured in a study of regulatory T cells in long-lasting Graves disease (dated by TCRdb to 2020 to 2023). Describing the broader study: Patients with newly diagnosed Graves' disease had been on antithyroid drugs for under 3 months. Persistent Graves' disease patients were compared with newly diagnosed Graves' disease patients by peripheral blood TCR sequencing and RNA sequencing. The study was registered as a clinical trial and conducted in China. A total of approximately 35 samples were covered by TCR sequencing, comprising around 13 persistent and 20 newly diagnosed Graves' disease patients.

The paper's findings and limits, for the study overall: As a limitation, the authors acknowledged that the small sample size may reduce accuracy. More public clonotypes were shared among persistent patients (roughly 2,700) than among newly diagnosed patients (roughly 1,000). Compared with newly diagnosed patients, persistent Graves' disease patients had lower TCR Shannon entropy and fewer highly expanded clones, which suggests clonal expansion. The study examined only peripheral blood because the primary lesion, thyroid tissue, could not be accessed. Sequencing and analysis were limited to the TCR beta chain.

The time point label for this specimen denotes: newly diagnosed GD, antithyroid drugs for less than 3 months. For both TCR sequencing and RNA sequencing, RNA was extracted from PBMCs using TRIzol. The diagnosis of Graves' disease followed American Thyroid Association guidelines. The patients came from an endocrinology department in Xi'an, China. Each patient gave roughly 10 milliliters of peripheral blood, collected in an EDTA anticoagulant tube. Ficoll Paque Plus density gradient separation was used to isolate PBMCs, and no additional T cell sorting was done. An Agilent 2100 Bioanalyzer and agarose gel were used to check RNA quality, while a NanoDrop 2000 measured RNA concentration. This clonotype was recorded once. Its antigen is unknown. A much larger clone differs by one base, so this may be a read error. The library was produced with multiplex PCR. The data were produced on an Illumina HiSeq 4000. To build TCR beta libraries, CDR3 regions were amplified by Arm-PCR using iRepertoire HTBI primers. Before sequencing, the PCR products underwent gel purification. Regarding the original processing steps: Gene usage analysis of CDR3 amino acid clonotypes used the 60 to 80 TRBV and about 13 TRBJ segments found across samples. Filtered high-quality paired reads were merged into contigs using COPE and FqMerger. BLAST was used to align contigs to IMGT TRBV, TRBD and TRBJ reference genes, with CDR3 defined following IMGT. Highly expanded clones were defined as clonotypes with a frequency above 0.1%. Shannon entropy served as the measure of repertoire diversity, while the Gini coefficient captured V-J evenness. Clonotypes shared by more than one individual were considered public. TCRdb reworked the public reads: Q25 trimming with fastp, MiXCR clone assembly, productive beta chains retained. Here each entry gathers all rows of one CDR3 protein and keeps the most common genes and DNA. What appears here as the V and J calls and clone size reflects TCRdb's work, not the paper's. The sample profile shows over 350,000 distinct CDR3 sequences; about 15% of them were found once. Jointly, the top ten make up approximately 15% of the sample.

This same sample was also part of a study on T cells in Graves' hyperthyroidism and ophthalmopathy. As described in the second report: A patient counted as having stable Graves' hyperthyroidism if no progression to ophthalmopathy occurred over 18 months of follow-up. Hyperthyroidism patients were newly diagnosed, with disease duration under 2 months, and aged 18 to 65 years. Patients with uncontrolled infections, other autoimmune diseases, pregnancy or lactation were excluded. Diagnoses were based on clinical symptoms, serum thyroxine and TRAb, thyroid ultrasound and orbital computed tomography. The first round of RT-PCR for the TCR CDR3 was performed with the HTBI primer set and the Qiagen OneStep RT-PCR kit. Most expanded thyroid clonotypes (frequency above 0.001) were also detected in blood, suggesting blood repertoires may reflect thyroid immune responses. In cross-validation, a model built on a 13 V-J signature told ophthalmopathy apart from stable hyperthyroidism with 85% to 90% sensitivity and approximately 81% specificity, and in testing the same model reached 80%/75%. In validation, the model predicted progression to ophthalmopathy a median of about 6.8 months before onset, with approximately 71% sensitivity and roughly 73% specificity. A discovery cohort of about 95 patients, 43 with Graves' ophthalmopathy and more than 55 with stable Graves' hyperthyroidism, was used to find distinguishing TCR V-J signatures. An independent validation cohort of under 20 hyperthyroidism patients and 15 or so patients who later progressed to ophthalmopathy tested prospective prediction of ophthalmopathy. For training and testing, the 100 or so patients in the discovery cohort were randomly divided in a 7:3 ratio. In addition, the study compared T-cell repertoires in thyroid tissue and in blood from about 6 Graves' hyperthyroidism patients. After blood sampling, hyperthyroidism patients were treated with methimazole at a starting dose of 30 mg daily, and ophthalmopathy patients were treated with high-dose intravenous methylprednisolone. A second multiplex PCR round built the libraries, followed by size selection and purification. Libraries were sequenced paired-end with 100 bp reads on an Illumina HiSeq2000. SOAPnuke was used to process the raw data, throwing out any read that contained adapters or uncalled bases, had a mean Phred below 15, or lacked an exact constant-primer or identifier match. High-quality paired reads were merged with COPE v1.2.5, and unique nucleotide sequences were defined as clonotypes. MiTCR v1.1 was used to align the clonotypes against IMGT TRBV, TRBD and TRBJ reference segments. The analysis included only V-J combinations with a frequency above 0.0001, which together covered around 99% of the repertoires. The TCS score was defined as F50 (clonal expansion) divided by E x V (chaos), with BLOSUM62-based TCRdist calculated between CDR3 peptides within each V-J. Welch's t-statistics and random forest reduced fewer than 600 V-J features to 10 to 15, which were used in a naive Bayes classifier (R e1071). Sample size was not statistically predetermined, and investigators were not blinded to group allocation. TCR Vbeta CDR3 sequencing of some 140 peripheral blood samples (under 45 ophthalmopathy, 75 or so hyperthyroidism and approximately 17 progressor patients) is reported in the paper.

The material sequenced was peripheral blood mononuclear cells (PBMCs), taken at new diagnosis, from a patient treated with antithyroid drugs. The source of this sequence is a woman aged 45 to 65 with Graves disease. Donor details come from another sample of the same person, matched by shared clones.

The nucleotides read TGTGCCAGCAGTTACGGGGCTAGCGGGAACAATGAGCAGTTCTTC. This yields the protein CASSYGASGNNEQFF. The chain employs TRBV6-9 and TRBJ2-1; 9 central nucleotides agree with TRBD2. The junction shows trimming of 3 bases on V and 5 bases on J, and the gene matches do not reach 5 bases of it. The CDR1 and CDR2 encoded by the germline V gene are MNHGY and SVAAGI. Counted from cysteine to phenylalanine, this CDR3 has 15 amino acids. Only the CDR3 portion is preserved as DNA: 45 bases, with reading frame beginning at the first base.